This TCR beta chain came from a study of human T cells and chemical hapten exposure. Time point given: patch test 3, about 24 weeks after DPC sensitization. Regarding treatment: therapeutic diphenylcyclopropenone sensitization with weekly scalp DPC. TCRdb reanalysed the RACE reads using MiXCR and keeps one entry per CDR3 protein. The sample carries 150,000 to 200,000 distinct CDR3 sequences, under 25% recorded once. V dropped 4 bases and J dropped 0 bases, with 10 bases sitting between them. The germline gives CDR1 SEHNR, CDR2 FQNEAQ (reference sequence). CDR3 size: 14 residues. Sequencing used whole blood, obtained in connection with sensitization to the hapten diphenylcyclopropenone (DPC). The chain links TRBV7-9 to TRBJ2-7; TRBD1 might be the D (6 bases). The TCR comes from a woman aged 35 to 49 with alopecia areata. Some clones in this sample may be carry-over from other donors' samples. The CDR3 protein is CASSSQGYSYEQYF. Written as DNA, the CDR3 is TGTGCCAGCAGCTCACAGGGTTACTCCTACGAGCAGTACTTC.